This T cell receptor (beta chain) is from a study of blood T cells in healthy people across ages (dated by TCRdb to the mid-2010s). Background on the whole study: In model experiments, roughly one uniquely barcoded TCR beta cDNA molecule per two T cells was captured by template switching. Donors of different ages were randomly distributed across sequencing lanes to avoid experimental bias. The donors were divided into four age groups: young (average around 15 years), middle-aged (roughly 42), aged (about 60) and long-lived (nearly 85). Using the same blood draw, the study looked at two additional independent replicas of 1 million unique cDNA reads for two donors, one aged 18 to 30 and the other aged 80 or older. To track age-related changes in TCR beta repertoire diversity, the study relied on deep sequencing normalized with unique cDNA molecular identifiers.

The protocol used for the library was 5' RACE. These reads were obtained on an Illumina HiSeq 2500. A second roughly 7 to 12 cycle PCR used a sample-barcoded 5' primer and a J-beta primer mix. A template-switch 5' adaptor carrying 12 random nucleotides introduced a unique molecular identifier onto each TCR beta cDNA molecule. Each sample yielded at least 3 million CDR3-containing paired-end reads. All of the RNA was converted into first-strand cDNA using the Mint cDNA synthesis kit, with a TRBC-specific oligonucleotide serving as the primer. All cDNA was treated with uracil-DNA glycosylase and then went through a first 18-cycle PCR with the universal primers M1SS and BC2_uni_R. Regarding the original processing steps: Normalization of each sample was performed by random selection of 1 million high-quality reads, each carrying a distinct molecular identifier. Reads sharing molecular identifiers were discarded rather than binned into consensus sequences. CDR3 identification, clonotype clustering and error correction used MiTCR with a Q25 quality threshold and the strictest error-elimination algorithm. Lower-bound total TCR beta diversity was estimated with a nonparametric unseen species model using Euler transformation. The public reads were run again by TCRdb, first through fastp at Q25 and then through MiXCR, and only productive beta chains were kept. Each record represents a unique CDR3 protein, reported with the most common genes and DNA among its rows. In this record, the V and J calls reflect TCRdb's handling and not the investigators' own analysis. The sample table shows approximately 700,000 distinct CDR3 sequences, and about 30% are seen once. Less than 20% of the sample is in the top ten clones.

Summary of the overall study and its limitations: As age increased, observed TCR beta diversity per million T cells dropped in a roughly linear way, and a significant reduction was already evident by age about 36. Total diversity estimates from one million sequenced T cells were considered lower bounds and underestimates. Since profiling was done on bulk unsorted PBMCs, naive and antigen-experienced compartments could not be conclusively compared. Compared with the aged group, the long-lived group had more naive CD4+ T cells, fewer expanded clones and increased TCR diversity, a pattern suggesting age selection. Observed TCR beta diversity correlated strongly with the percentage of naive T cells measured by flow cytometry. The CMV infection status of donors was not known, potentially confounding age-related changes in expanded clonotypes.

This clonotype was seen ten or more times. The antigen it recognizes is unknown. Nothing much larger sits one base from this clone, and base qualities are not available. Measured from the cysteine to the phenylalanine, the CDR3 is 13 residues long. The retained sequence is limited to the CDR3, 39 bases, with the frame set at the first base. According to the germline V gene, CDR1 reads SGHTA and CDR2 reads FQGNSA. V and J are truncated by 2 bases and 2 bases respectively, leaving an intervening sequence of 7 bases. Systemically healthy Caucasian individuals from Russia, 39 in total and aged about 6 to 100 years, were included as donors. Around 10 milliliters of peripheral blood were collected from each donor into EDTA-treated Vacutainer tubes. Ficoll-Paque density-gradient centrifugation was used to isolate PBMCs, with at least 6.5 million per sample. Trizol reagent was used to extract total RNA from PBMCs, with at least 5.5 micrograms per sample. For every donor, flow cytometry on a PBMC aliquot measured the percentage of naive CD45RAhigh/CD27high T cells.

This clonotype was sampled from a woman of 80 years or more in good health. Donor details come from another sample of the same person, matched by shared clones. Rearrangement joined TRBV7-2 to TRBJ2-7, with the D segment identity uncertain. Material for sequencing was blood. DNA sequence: TGTGCCAGCAGCTTAATCGGTCCCTACGAGCAGTACTTC. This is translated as CASSLIGPYEQYF.